This TCR beta chain was captured by sequencing in a study of early T cells in non-severe SARS-CoV-2 infection. In the study overall: Bulk RNA taken from unsorted whole blood was sequenced, leaving chains unpaired. General study findings and limits: Anti-spike CD8 responses were favored in VDJdb matching, and private and CD4 specificities were missed.

Germline V CDR1 and CDR2: SGHRS, YFSETQ. The CDR3 runs 14 residues. V was pared by 0 bases and J by 1 base, with 7 bases between. Individual cDNA molecules carried attached unique molecular identifiers. TCRdb fed the 5' RACE reads into MiXCR, producing one record per CDR3 protein. Seen here are about 35,000 distinct CDR3 sequences, 4.5% to 7% observed once, and the top ten hold 4% to 4.5%. A few counts support this clonotype. As yet, its antigen is unknown. This sequence was found in an adult who was a healthcare worker with PCR-confirmed SARS-CoV-2 infection or an uninfected control (not recorded which). Sequences were derived from whole blood, sampled at baseline. This rearrangement joins TRBV5-1 to TRBJ1-1; D gene uncertain. The CDR3 DNA follows: TGCGCCAGCAGCTTGGGGGGAGCGAACACTGAAGCTTTCTTT. This gives the protein CASSLGGANTEAFF.